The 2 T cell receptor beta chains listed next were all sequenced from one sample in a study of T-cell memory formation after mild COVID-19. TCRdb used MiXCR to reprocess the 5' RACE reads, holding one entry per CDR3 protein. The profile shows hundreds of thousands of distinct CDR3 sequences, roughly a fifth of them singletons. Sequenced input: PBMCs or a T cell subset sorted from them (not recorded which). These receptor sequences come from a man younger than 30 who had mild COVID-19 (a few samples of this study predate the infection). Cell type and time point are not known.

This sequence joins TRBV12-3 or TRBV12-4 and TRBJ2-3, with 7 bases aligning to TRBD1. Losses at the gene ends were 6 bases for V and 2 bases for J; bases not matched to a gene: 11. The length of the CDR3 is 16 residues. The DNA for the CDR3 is TGTGCCAGCAGCCAAACGACAGGGACGTTCACAGATACGCAGTATTTT. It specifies CASSQTTGTFTDTQYF.

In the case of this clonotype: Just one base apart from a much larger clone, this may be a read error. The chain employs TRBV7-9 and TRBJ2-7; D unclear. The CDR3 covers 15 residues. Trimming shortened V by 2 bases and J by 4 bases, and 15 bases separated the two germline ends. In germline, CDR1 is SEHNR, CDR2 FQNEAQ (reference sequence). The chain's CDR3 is CASSLPGRRSYEQYF. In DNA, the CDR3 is TGTGCCAGCAGCTTACCCGGGCGCAGGTCGTACGAGCAGTACTTC.